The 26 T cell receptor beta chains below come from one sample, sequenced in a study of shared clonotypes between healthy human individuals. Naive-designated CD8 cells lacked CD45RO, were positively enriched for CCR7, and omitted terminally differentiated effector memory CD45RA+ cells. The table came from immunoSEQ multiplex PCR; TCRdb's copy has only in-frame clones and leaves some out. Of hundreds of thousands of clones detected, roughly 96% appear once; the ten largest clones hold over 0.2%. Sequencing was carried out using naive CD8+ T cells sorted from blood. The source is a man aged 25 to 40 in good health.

As DNA, the CDR3 is TGTGCCAGCAGCTTAGGGGTACGTGAAAAACTGTTTTTT. Translation gives CASSLGVREKLFF. The genes are TRBV7-9 and TRBJ1-4; D not resolved. The CDR3 has 13 amino acids. CDR1 is SEHNR and CDR2 is FQNEAQ in the germline V gene (reference sequence). Trimming left V 1 base short and J 7 bases short, with 7 bases between.

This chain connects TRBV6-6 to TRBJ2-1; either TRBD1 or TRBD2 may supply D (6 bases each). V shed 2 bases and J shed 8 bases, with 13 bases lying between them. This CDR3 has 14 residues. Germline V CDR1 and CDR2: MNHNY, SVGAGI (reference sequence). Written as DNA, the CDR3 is TGTGCCAGCAGTTACAGGGGGGCAGAGGATGAGCAGTTCTTC. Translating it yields CASSYRGAEDEQFF.

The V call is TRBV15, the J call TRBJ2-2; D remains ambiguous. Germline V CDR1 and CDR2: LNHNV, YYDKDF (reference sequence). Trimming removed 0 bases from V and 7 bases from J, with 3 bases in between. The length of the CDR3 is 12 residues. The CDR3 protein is CATSRDIGELFF. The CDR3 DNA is TGTGCCACCAGCAGAGATATCGGGGAGCTGTTTTTT.

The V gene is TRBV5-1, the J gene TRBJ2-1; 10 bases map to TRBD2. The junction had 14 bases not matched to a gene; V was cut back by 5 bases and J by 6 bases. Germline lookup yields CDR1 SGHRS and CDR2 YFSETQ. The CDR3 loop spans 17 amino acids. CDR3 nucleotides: TGCGCCAGCAGACTCACCGGGACTAGCGACCTGTTCAATGAGCAGTTCTTC. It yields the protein CASRLTGTSDLFNEQFF.

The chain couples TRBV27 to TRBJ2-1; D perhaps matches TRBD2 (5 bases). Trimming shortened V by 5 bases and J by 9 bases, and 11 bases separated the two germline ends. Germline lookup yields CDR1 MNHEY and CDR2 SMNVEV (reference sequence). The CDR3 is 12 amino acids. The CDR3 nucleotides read TGTGCCAGCAGTCACCCGGGGAGTGAGCAGTTCTTC. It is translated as CASSHPGSEQFF.

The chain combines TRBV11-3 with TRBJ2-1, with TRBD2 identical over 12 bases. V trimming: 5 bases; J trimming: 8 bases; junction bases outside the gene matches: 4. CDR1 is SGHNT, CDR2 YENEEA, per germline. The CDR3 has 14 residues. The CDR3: CASSASGRAHEQFF. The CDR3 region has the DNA TGTGCCAGCAGCGCTAGCGGGAGGGCCCATGAGCAGTTCTTC.

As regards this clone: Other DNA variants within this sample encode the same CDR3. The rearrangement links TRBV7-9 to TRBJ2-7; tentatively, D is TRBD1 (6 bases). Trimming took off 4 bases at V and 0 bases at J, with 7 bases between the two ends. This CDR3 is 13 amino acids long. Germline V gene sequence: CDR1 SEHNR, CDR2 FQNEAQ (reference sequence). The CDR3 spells CASSWTVSYEQYF. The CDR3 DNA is TGTGCCAGCAGCTGGACAGTCTCCTACGAGCAGTACTTC.

CDR3: CSVEGAGESYNEQFF. CDR3 nucleotides: TGCAGCGTTGAAGGAGCGGGAGAATCCTACAATGAGCAGTTCTTC. The V call is TRBV29-1, the J call TRBJ2-1; 8 nucleotides align to TRBD2. The CDR3 runs 15 residues. Germline CDR1 reads SQVTM; CDR2 reads ANQGSEA. V lost 1 base and J lost 1; bases outside the gene matches: 3.

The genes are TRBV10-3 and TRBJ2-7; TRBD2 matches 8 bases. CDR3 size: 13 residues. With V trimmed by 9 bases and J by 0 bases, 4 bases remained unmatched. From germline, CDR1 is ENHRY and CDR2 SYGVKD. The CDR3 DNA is TGTGCCATAGCCGGGACTAGCTCCTACGAGCAGTACTTC. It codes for CAIAGTSSYEQYF.

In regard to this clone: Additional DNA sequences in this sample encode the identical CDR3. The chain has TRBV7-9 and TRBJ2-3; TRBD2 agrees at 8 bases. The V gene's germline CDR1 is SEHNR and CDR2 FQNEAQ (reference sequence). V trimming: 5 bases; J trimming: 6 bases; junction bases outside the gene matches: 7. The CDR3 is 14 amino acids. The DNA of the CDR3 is TGTGCCAGCAGCGGAGGGCGGGGGGCGGATACGCAGTATTTT. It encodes CASSGGRGADTQYF.

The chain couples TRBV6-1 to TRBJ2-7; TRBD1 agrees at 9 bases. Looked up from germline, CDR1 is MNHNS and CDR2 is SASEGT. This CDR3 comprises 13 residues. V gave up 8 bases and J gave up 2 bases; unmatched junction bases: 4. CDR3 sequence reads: CASGDREAYEQYF. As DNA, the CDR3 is TGTGCCAGCGGGGACAGGGAAGCCTACGAGCAGTACTTC.

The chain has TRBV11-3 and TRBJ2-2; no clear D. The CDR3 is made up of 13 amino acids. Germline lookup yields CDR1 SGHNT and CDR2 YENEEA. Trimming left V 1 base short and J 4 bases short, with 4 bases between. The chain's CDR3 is CASSLGLTGELFF. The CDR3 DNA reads TGTGCCAGCAGCTTAGGACTCACCGGGGAGCTGTTTTTT.

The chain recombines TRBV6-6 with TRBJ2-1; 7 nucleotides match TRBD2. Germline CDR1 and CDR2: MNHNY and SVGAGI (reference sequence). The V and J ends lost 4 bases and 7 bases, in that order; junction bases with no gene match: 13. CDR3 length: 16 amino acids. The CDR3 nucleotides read TGTGCCAGCAGTTCCTTAGAAGGACTAGGCGGGAATGAGCAGTTCTTC. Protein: CASSSLEGLGGNEQFF.

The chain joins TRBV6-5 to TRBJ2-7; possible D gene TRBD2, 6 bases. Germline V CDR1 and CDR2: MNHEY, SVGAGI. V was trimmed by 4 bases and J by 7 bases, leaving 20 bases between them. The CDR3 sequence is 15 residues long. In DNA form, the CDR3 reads TGTGCCAGCAGTTTAACCGGGACGGGGACTGAGGAGCAGTACTTC. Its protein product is CASSLTGTGTEEQYF.

CDR3 sequence reads: CASSVVSSGEQFF. The CDR3 coding sequence is TGTGCCAGCAGCGTAGTTTCTAGCGGTGAGCAGTTCTTC. The chain employs TRBV9 and TRBJ2-1; TRBD2 agrees at 7 bases. This CDR3 contains 13 residues. V was pared by 0 bases and J by 9 bases, with 3 bases of the junction left unmatched. The germline CDR1 and CDR2 sequences are SGDLS and YYNGEE.

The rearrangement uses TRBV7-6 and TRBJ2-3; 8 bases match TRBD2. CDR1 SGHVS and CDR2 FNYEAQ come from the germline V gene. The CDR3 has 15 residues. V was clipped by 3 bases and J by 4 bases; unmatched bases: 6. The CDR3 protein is CASSFTTGGPDTQYF. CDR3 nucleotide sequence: TGTGCCAGCAGCTTTACCACGGGAGGGCCAGATACGCAGTATTTT.

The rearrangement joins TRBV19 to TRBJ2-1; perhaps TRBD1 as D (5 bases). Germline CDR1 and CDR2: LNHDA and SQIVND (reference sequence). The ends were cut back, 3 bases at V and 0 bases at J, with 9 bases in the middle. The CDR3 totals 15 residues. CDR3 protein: CASSITGHSYNEQFF. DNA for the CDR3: TGTGCCAGTAGTATTACCGGACACTCCTACAATGAGCAGTTCTTC.

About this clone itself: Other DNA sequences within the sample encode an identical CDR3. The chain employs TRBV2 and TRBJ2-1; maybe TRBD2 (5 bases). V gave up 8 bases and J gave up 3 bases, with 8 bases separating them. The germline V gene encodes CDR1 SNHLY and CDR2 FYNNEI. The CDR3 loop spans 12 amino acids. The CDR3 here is CASSEDYNEQFF. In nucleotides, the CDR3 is TGTGCCAGCTCGGAGGACTACAATGAGCAGTTCTTC.

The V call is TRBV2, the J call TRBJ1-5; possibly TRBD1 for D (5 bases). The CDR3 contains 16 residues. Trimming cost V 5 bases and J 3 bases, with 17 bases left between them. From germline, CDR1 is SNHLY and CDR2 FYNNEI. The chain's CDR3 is CASSPPGTNYNQPQHF. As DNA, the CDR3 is TGTGCCAGCAGTCCTCCCGGGACGAATTACAATCAGCCCCAGCATTTT.

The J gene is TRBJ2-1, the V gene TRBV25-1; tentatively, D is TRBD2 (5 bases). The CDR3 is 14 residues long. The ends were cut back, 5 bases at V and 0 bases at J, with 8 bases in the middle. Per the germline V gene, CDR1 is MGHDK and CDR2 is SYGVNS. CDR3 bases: TGTGCCAGCAGTCAAGGGAGCTCCTACAATGAGCAGTTCTTC. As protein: CASSQGSSYNEQFF.

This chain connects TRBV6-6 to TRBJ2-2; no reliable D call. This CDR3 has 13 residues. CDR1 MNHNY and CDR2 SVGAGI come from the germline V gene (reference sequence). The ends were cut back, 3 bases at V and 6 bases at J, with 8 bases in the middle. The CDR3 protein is CASSYPPPGELFF. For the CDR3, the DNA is TGTGCCAGCAGTTATCCACCCCCCGGGGAGCTGTTTTTT.

CDR3 bases: TGTGCCAGCAGCTGGTGGGCGGGAGTCCCCTACAATGAGCAGTTCTTC. Its protein product is CASSWWAGVPYNEQFF. The gene calls are TRBV7-2 and TRBJ2-1; TRBD2 matches 7 bases. In germline, CDR1 is SGHTA, CDR2 FQGNSA. With 4 bases clipped from V and 2 bases from J, the junction kept 8 bases outside the gene matches. The CDR3 sequence is 16 residues long.

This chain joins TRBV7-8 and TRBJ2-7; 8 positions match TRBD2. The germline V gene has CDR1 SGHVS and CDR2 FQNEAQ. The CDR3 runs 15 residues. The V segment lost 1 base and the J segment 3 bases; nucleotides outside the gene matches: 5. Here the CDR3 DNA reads TGTGCCAGCAGCTTAGGGAACCTAGCGGGCTACGAGCAGTACTTC. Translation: CASSLGNLAGYEQYF. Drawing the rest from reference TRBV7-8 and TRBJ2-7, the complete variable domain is GAGVSQSPRYKVAKRGQDVALRCDPISGHVSLFWYQQALGQGPEFLTYFQNEAQLDKSGLPSDRFFAERPEGSVSTLKIQRTQQEDSAVYLCASSLGNLAGYEQYFGPGTRLTVT.

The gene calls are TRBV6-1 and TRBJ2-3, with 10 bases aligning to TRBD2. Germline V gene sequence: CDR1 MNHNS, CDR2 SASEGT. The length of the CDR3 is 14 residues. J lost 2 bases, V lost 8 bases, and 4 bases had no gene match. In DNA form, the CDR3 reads TGTGCCAGCGAAGGACTAGCGGTCACAGATACGCAGTATTTT. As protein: CASEGLAVTDTQYF.

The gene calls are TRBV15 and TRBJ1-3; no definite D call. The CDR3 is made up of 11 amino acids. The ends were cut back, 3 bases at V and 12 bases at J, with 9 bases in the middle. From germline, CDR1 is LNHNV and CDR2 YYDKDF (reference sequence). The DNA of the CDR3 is TGTGCCACCAGCAGGGGAGACATCATATATTTT. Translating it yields CATSRGDIIYF.

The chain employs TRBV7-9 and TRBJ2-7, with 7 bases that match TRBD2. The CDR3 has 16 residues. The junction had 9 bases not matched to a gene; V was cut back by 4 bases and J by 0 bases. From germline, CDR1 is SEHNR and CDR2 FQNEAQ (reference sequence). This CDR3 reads CASSWITSAASYEQYF. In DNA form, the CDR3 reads TGTGCCAGCAGCTGGATCACTAGCGCTGCCTCCTACGAGCAGTACTTC. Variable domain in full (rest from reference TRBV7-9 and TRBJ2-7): DTGVSQNPRHKITKRGQNVTFRCDPISEHNRLYWYRQTLGQGPEFLTYFQNEAQLEKSRLLSDRFSAERPKGSFSTLEIQRTEQGDSAMYLCASSWITSAASYEQYFGPGTRLTVT.